This entry features one TCR beta chain sequence. This CDR3 spans 16 amino acids. Germline V lookup: CDR1 MNHEY, CDR2 SVGEGT. V shed 6 bases, J shed 4 bases, and the junction held 12 bases outside the gene matches. The data are from a study of T cells of healthy individuals. One entry per CDR3 protein, called by TCRdb with MiXCR from the 5' RACE reads. The table has around 79,000 distinct CDR3 sequences, more than 4.5% seen once. The chain recombines TRBV6-2 or TRBV6-3 with TRBJ1-5; 7 bases align to TRBD1. The sequence came from a female donor in good health. The CDR3 loop is CASRKQGREFNQPQHF. CDR3 nucleotides: TGTGCCAGCAGGAAACAGGGGCGAGAATTTAATCAGCCCCAGCATTTT.